This T cell receptor (beta chain) was recorded in a study of cytomegalovirus exposure and HLA in healthy donors. Study observations and caveats: Cytomegalovirus status was reportedly diagnosed by the classifier with high sensitivity and specificity. Rare TCR sequences dominated, though some public TCRs recurred in many donors. That first-cohort TCR clusters tended to co-occur in the 120 or so validation repertoires was found in a later analysis.

As concerns this clone: Its antigen is still unknown.

Donors came from a validation cohort of some 110 subjects, distinct from the first 666-subject cohort. TCRdb's table, derived via immunoSEQ multiplex PCR, lists solely in-frame clones and lacks some. The table lists approximately 300,000 clones, 70% to 90% of them singletons. The origin of this receptor is a young woman in good health and CMV-seronegative. The specimen sequenced was PBMCs.

CDR3 amino acids: CASSLKPGGADEQFF. The CDR3, as DNA: TGTGCCAGCAGCTTAAAGCCAGGGGGCGCGGATGAGCAGTTCTTC. The chain is built from TRBV11-2 and TRBJ2-1, with 8 positions matching TRBD1. The CDR3 has 15 amino acids. Per the germline V gene, CDR1 is SGHAT and CDR2 is FQNNGV. V was clipped by 2 bases and J by 8 bases; unmatched bases: 8.